This entry lists 31 T cell receptor beta chains sequenced from one sample in a study of OX40 agonist ivuxolimab in advanced cancers. Clones were sequenced by immunoSEQ multiplex PCR, and TCRdb holds only the in-frame ones, with some missing. The data show tens of thousands of clones, 75% to 90% seen once. The sequenced sample was CD4+ or CD8+ T cells sorted from blood, obtained in a trial of the OX40 agonist ivuxolimab. The receptor source for this set is an adult with an advanced solid tumor such as melanoma, head and neck, liver or kidney cancer.

The chain is built from TRBV18 and TRBJ2-2; the match to TRBD1 covers 10 bases. The germline gives CDR1 KGHSH, CDR2 LQKENI. The junction had 1 base not matched to a gene; V was cut back by 0 bases and J by 6 bases. The CDR3 extends over 15 amino acids. CDR3 region: CASSPPGQGAGELFF. CDR3 coding DNA: TGTGCCAGCTCACCACCAGGACAGGGGGCCGGGGAGCTGTTTTTT.

This clone was seen more than once but under ten times. CDR3 protein: CASSDQWGNSPLHF. CDR3 DNA: TGTGCCAGCAGCGACCAGTGGGGTAATTCACCCCTCCACTTT. The chain links TRBV7-2 to TRBJ1-6; D gene uncertain. V lost 5 bases and J 6 bases, leaving 11 bases between the germline ends. The CDR3 is 14 amino acids. Germline V gene lookup returns CDR1 SGHTA and CDR2 FQGNSA.

This chain joins TRBV5-5 and TRBJ2-3; 8 bases map to TRBD2. Germline assignment: CDR1 SGHKS and CDR2 YYEKEE (reference sequence). The CDR3 is made up of 15 amino acids. With V trimmed by 2 bases and J by 5 bases, 7 bases remained unmatched. The CDR3 region is CASSFRGTSRDTQYF. CDR3 coding DNA: TGTGCCAGCAGCTTTCGTGGGACTAGTCGAGATACGCAGTATTTT.

The rearrangement joins TRBV11-2 to TRBJ2-5; no definite D call. The CDR3 contains 11 residues. Germline V gives CDR1 SGHAT, CDR2 FQNNGV. With 3 bases removed from V and 5 bases from J, the gap between germline ends came to 4 bases. The CDR3 sequence is CASSFGETQYF. CDR3 in DNA: TGTGCCAGCAGCTTCGGGGAGACCCAGTACTTC.

This rearrangement joins TRBV30 to TRBJ2-1, with TRBD2 matching over 14 bases. The CDR3 is 15 amino acids. Looked up from germline, CDR1 is GTSNPN and CDR2 is SVGIG (reference sequence). V trimming: 1 base; J trimming: 15 bases; junction bases outside the gene matches: 11. CDR3 sequence (DNA): TGTGCCTGGAGTGCCTCTGGACTAGCGGGAGGATTTCGGTTCTTC. This translates into CAWSASGLAGGFRFF.

This clone has a single count. This rearrangement joins TRBV19 to TRBJ2-1, with D hard to call. Trimming left V 3 bases short and J 5 bases short, with 11 bases between. The CDR3 is made up of 14 amino acids. Germline CDR1 is LNHDA and CDR2 is SQIVND (reference sequence). CDR3 residues: CASSIPSYHNEQFF. The CDR3 nucleotides read TGTGCCAGTAGTATTCCGAGTTACCACAATGAGCAGTTCTTC.

The chain uses TRBV2 and TRBJ1-6, with TRBD1 as a possible D gene (5 bases). Germline-derived CDR1 and CDR2 are SNHLY and FYNNEI. The CDR3 has 11 residues. V lost 6 bases and J 14 bases, leaving 11 bases between the germline ends. CDR3 nucleotides: TGTGCCAGCAGCCGGGACGGAACCCTCCACTTT. The encoded protein is CASSRDGTLHF.

The rearrangement links TRBV4-3 to TRBJ2-6; D not resolved. Trimming removed 0 bases from V and 1 base from J, with 10 bases in between. The CDR3 extends over 17 amino acids. Germline V CDR1 and CDR2: LGHNA, YSLEER. The CDR3 coding sequence is TGCGCCAGCAGCCAAGATCATCTATCATCTGGGGCCAACGTCCTGACTTTC. It is translated as CASSQDHLSSGANVLTF.

A few counts support this clone. CDR3 sequence (DNA): TGCGCCAGCAGCTTAAGTTGGGACAGGGTGGACGGGGAGCTGTTTTTT. This gives the protein CASSLSWDRVDGELFF. V usage is TRBV5-1 and J usage is TRBJ2-2; 9 bases agree with TRBD1. V shed 2 bases and J 7 bases; nucleotides not matched to a gene: 9. Germline CDR1 SGHRS, CDR2 YFSETQ. This CDR3 is built from 16 residues.

The V and J genes are TRBV7-3 and TRBJ2-7, with 12 bases identical to TRBD2. CDR3 length: 13 amino acids. Trimming removed 4 bases from V and 6 bases from J; junction bases left unmatched: 1. Germline V gene sequence: CDR1 SGHTA, CDR2 FQGTGA. This CDR3 reads CASSSLAGGEQYF. The CDR3 region has the DNA TGTGCCAGCAGCTCACTAGCGGGAGGCGAGCAGTACTTC.

The chain has TRBV9 and TRBJ2-1; 8 nucleotides match TRBD2. CDR1 and CDR2 (germline): SGDLS, YYNGEE. V was clipped by 4 bases and J by 8 bases; unmatched bases: 17. This CDR3 region has 17 residues. The DNA for the CDR3 is TGTGCCAGCAGCCACCCTAGATTCGGGAGGGCCGTCGATGAGCAGTTCTTC. It yields the protein CASSHPRFGRAVDEQFF.

This clone has only one observation. The rearrangement links TRBV28 to TRBJ1-1; TRBD1 matches 7 bases. Unmatched junction bases numbered 9, after V lost 4 bases and J lost 4 bases. This CDR3 region has 15 residues. Germline V lookup: CDR1 MDHEN, CDR2 SYDVKM. In DNA, the CDR3 is TGTGCCAGCAGTTCAGCACAGGGGTTGGGCACTGAAGCTTTCTTT. It encodes CASSSAQGLGTEAFF.

The CDR3 is CASSQGLAALSTQYF. CDR3 in DNA: TGCGCCAGCAGCCAAGGGTTGGCTGCCCTTAGTACGCAGTATTTT. The V call is TRBV4-3, the J call TRBJ2-3; D ambiguous. Trimming removed 1 base at V and 8 bases at J, with 16 bases between. CDR3 length: 15 amino acids. CDR1 and CDR2 from the germline V gene are LGHNA and YSLEER.

In DNA form, the CDR3 reads TGTGCCAGCAGTGAGGGCGGACTAGCGGGAGTGGTTACCGGGGAGCTGTTTTTT. It yields the protein CASSEGGLAGVVTGELFF. The rearrangement joins TRBV25-1 to TRBJ2-2; 13 bases are a match to TRBD2. Germline V CDR1 and CDR2: MGHDK, SYGVNS. The CDR3 runs 18 residues. The J segment lost 5 bases and the V segment lost 3 bases, leaving 9 bases of the junction unmatched.

The chain is built from TRBV2 and TRBJ2-2; 9 positions match TRBD1. Germline V gene data show CDR1 as SNHLY and CDR2 as FYNNEI. Losses at the gene ends were 5 bases for V and 7 bases for J; bases not matched to a gene: 8. CDR3 length: 15 amino acids. CDR3 bases: TGTGCCAGCAGTACCGCCTGGACAGGGGACGGGGAGCTGTTTTTT. It specifies CASSTAWTGDGELFF.

This clone was detected a few times. The chain recombines TRBV7-9 with TRBJ1-1; possible D gene TRBD1, 6 bases. Germline V gene data show CDR1 as SEHNR and CDR2 as FQNEAQ (reference sequence). The CDR3 extends over 15 amino acids. Trimming stripped 0 bases from V and 2 bases from J, with 10 bases between. CDR3 loop: CASSLAGGRNTEAFF. In DNA, the CDR3 is TGTGCCAGCAGCTTAGCTGGGGGCCGAAACACTGAAGCTTTCTTT.

The chain carries TRBV18 and TRBJ2-7; D possibly matches TRBD1 or TRBD2 (5 bases each). The V end was cut by 3 bases, the J end by 6 bases, with 9 bases between. Germline assignment: CDR1 KGHSH and CDR2 LQKENI. The CDR3 runs 12 residues. The DNA for the CDR3 is TGTGCCAGCTCACCGGGACGAATCGAGCAGTACTTC. Translation gives CASSPGRIEQYF.

This clone was counted a single time. This chain joins TRBV4-1 and TRBJ2-5, with TRBD2 identical over 11 bases. The V and J ends lost 0 bases and 5 bases, in that order; junction bases with no gene match: 11. This CDR3 has 18 amino acids. Germline V gene sequence: CDR1 MGHRA, CDR2 YSYEKL. The CDR3 loop is CASSQETRLAGQGETQYF. The CDR3 coding sequence is TGCGCCAGCAGCCAAGAAACCAGACTAGCGGGGCAAGGGGAGACCCAGTACTTC.

V usage is TRBV6-5 and J usage is TRBJ2-7; 10 positions match TRBD1. V dropped 1 base and J dropped 6; count of bases not matched to a gene: 3. The CDR3 length is 14 residues. Germline V gene sequence: CDR1 MNHEY, CDR2 SVGAGI. CDR3 bases: TGTGCCAGCAGTTACTACGGGGACAGGGGCGAGCAGTACTTC. It specifies CASSYYGDRGEQYF.

The chain links TRBV2 to TRBJ1-2; D ambiguous. V dropped 7 bases and J dropped 0 bases, with 6 bases sitting between them. The CDR3 covers 12 residues. Germline V gene sequence: CDR1 SNHLY, CDR2 FYNNEI. The CDR3 spells CASTEANYGYTF. The CDR3 DNA sequence: TGTGCCAGCACAGAAGCTAACTATGGCTACACCTTC. Filled out from reference TRBV2 and TRBJ1-2, the complete variable domain reads EPEVTQTPSHQVTQMGQEVILRCVPISNHLYFYWYRQILGQKVEFLVSFYNNEISEKSEIFDDQFSVERPDGSNFTLKIRSTKLEDSAMYFCASTEANYGYTFGSGTRLTVV.

The chain joins TRBV18 to TRBJ1-2; TRBD1 aligns across 9 bases. V lost 5 bases and J lost 2; bases outside the gene matches: 6. Germline CDR1 is KGHSH and CDR2 is LQKENI. This CDR3 region has 15 residues. CDR3 DNA: TGTGCCAGCTCAACTTCCGGGACAGGGAACTATGGCTACACCTTC. Translated, it gives CASSTSGTGNYGYTF.

The rearrangement links TRBV7-9 to TRBJ1-1, with D hard to call. V shed 7 bases and J shed 3 bases, with 15 bases lying between them. Germline V gene sequence: CDR1 SEHNR, CDR2 FQNEAQ (reference sequence). This CDR3 is built from 14 residues. As DNA, the CDR3 is TGTGCCAGCACCCCCGGGAAGGCGTACACTGAAGCTTTCTTT. It codes for CASTPGKAYTEAFF.

This clone was counted between two and nine times. This chain links TRBV18 with TRBJ2-7; TRBD1 agrees at 9 bases. Trimming removed 3 bases from V and 2 bases from J; junction bases left unmatched: 5. The CDR3 contains 15 residues. Looked up from germline, CDR1 is KGHSH and CDR2 is LQKENI. DNA of the CDR3: TGTGCCAGCTCACCCACGAACAGGGGGCCCTACGAGCAGTACTTC. It yields the protein CASSPTNRGPYEQYF.

Turning to this clone: Compared with germline, one end of the junction differs, possibly owing to a read error. This chain connects TRBV28 to TRBJ1-4; D gene unclear. CDR3 length equals 11 residues. Germline assignment: CDR1 MDHEN and CDR2 SYDVKM. The CDR3 DNA sequence: TGCGCCCTGGGAGTCAATGAAAAACTGTTTTTT. This codes for CALGVNEKLFF. The full variable domain, completed using reference TRBV28 and TRBJ1-4, is DVKVTQSSRYLVKRTGEKVFLECVQDMDHENMFWYRQDPGLGLRLIYFSYDVKMKEKGDIPEGYSVSREKKERFSLILESASTNQTSMYLCALGVNEKLFFGSGTQLSVL.

The V and J genes are TRBV6-5 and TRBJ1-1; TRBD1 aligns across 7 bases. The CDR3 is 14 amino acids. V gave up 8 bases and J gave up 5 bases; unmatched junction bases: 11. Germline V gene lookup returns CDR1 MNHEY and CDR2 SVGAGI. Written as DNA, the CDR3 is TGTGCCAGCGGGTTACAGGGGATTCGAACTGAAGCTTTCTTT. It yields the protein CASGLQGIRTEAFF.

The chain recombines TRBV6-5 with TRBJ2-3, with D unresolved. The CDR3 consists of 14 residues. Looked up from germline, CDR1 is MNHEY and CDR2 is SVGAGI. Trimming pared 4 bases from V and 1 base from J, leaving 9 bases between. CDR3 coding DNA: TGTGCCAGCAGTTTACAGCGAGGCACAGATACGCAGTATTTT. The encoded protein is CASSLQRGTDTQYF.

The V gene is TRBV4-3, the J gene TRBJ2-3, with 7 bases lining up with TRBD2. The CDR3 is made up of 17 amino acids. The germline CDR1 and CDR2 sequences are LGHNA and YSLEER. V was pared by 5 bases and J by 0 bases, with 11 bases of the junction left unmatched. DNA of the CDR3: TGCGCCAGCAGCGAATGGGGAGGGGCTTCTAGCACAGATACGCAGTATTTT. It codes for CASSEWGGASSTDTQYF.

The V gene is TRBV7-9, the J gene TRBJ1-4; TRBD1 might be the D (5 bases). CDR1 and CDR2 from the germline V gene are SEHNR and FQNEAQ (reference sequence). Trimming pared 5 bases from V and 3 bases from J, leaving 13 bases between. CDR3 size: 15 residues. CDR3 loop: CASSPGDPSNEKLFF. The CDR3 bases are TGTGCCAGCAGCCCGGGGGACCCATCTAATGAAAAACTGTTTTTT.

The chain joins TRBV7-9 to TRBJ1-5; perhaps TRBD1 as D (5 bases). Germline assignment: CDR1 SEHNR and CDR2 FQNEAQ (reference sequence). There are 14 residues in the CDR3. V lost 6 bases and J lost 2, with 11 bases in between. The CDR3 DNA reads as TGTGCCAGCAGTTTTGAAGGGGGCAATCAGCCCCAGCATTTT. Translation gives CASSFEGGNQPQHF.

V gene TRBV6-5 combines with J gene TRBJ2-1; either TRBD1 or TRBD2 may supply D (5 bases each). Germline values: CDR1 MNHEY, CDR2 SVGAGI. V was shortened by 2 bases and J by 7 bases, with 12 bases between the two germline ends. The CDR3 extends over 14 amino acids. CDR3 in amino acids: CASSYGTDTNEQFF. The CDR3 nucleotides read TGTGCCAGCAGTTACGGGACGGACACTAATGAGCAGTTCTTC.

The CDR3 region is CASSPYREIGYTF. CDR3 DNA sequence: TGTGCCAGCAGTCCGTACAGGGAGATTGGCTACACCTTC. The V gene is TRBV6-1, the J gene TRBJ1-2; TRBD1 is a possible D gene (6 bases). Looked up from germline, CDR1 is MNHNS and CDR2 is SASEGT. CDR3 length equals 13 residues. V was trimmed by 5 bases and J by 7 bases, leaving 14 bases between them.